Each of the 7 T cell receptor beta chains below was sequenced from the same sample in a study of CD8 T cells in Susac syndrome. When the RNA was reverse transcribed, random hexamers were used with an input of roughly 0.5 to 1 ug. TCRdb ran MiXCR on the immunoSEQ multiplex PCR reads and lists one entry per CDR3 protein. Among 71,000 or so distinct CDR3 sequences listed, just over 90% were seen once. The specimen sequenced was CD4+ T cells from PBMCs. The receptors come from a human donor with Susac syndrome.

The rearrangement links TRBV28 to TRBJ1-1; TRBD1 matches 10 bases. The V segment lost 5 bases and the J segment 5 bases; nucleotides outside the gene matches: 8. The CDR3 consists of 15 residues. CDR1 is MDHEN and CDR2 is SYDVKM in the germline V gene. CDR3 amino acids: CASSPPGTGETEAFF. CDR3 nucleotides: TGTGCCAGCAGTCCTCCCGGGACAGGGGAAACTGAAGCTTTCTTT.

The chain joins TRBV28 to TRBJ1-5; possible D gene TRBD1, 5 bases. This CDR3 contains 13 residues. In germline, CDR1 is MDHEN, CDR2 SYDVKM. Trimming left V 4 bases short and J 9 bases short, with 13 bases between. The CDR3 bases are TGTGCCAGCAGTTCAGGGAATGTAAGGCCCCAGCATTTT. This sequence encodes CASSSGNVRPQHF.

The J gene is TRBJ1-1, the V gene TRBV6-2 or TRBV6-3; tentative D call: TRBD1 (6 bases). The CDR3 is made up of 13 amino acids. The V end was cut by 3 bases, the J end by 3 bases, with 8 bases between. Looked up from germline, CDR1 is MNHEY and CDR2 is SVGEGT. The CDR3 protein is CASSYRTDTEAFF. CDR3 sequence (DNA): TGTGCCAGCAGTTATCGGACAGACACTGAAGCTTTCTTT.

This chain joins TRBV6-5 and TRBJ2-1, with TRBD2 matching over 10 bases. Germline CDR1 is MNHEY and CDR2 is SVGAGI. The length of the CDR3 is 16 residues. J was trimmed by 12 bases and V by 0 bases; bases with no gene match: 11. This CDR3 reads CASSYSSGTSVIGQFF. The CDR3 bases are TGTGCCAGCAGTTACTCTTCCGGGACTAGCGTTATTGGGCAGTTCTTC.

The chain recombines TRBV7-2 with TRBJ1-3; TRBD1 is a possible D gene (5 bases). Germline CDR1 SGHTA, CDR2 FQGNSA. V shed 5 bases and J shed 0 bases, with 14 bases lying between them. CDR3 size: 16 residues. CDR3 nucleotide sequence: TGTGCCAGCAGCCTGGGACTCCCGAGCTCTGGAAACACCATATATTTT. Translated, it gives CASSLGLPSSGNTIYF. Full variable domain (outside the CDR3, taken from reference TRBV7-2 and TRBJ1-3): GAGVSQSPSNKVTEKGKDVELRCDPISGHTALYWYRQSLGQGLEFLIYFQGNSAPDKSGLPSDRFSAERTGGSVSTLTIQRTQQEDSAVYLCASSLGLPSSGNTIYFGEGSWLTVV.

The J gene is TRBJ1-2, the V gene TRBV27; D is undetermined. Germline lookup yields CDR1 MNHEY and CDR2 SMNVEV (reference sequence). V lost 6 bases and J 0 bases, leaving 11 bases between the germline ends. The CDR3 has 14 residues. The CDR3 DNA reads TGTGCCAGCAGGCTGGGAATGACTAACTATGGCTACACCTTC. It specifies CASRLGMTNYGYTF.

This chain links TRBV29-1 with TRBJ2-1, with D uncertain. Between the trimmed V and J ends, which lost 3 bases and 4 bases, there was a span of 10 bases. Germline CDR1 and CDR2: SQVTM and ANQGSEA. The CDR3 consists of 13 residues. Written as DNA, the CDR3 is TGCAGCGTTGATCCCCACGGATACAATGAGCAGTTCTTC. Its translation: CSVDPHGYNEQFF.